The next 8 T cell receptor beta chains were all read from a single sample in a study of T cells in women clearing cervical HPV infection. Clones were read by immunoSEQ multiplex PCR, and TCRdb kept only the in-frame ones, dropping some. This listing includes about 30,000 clones. The sequencing input was blood buffy coat. The receptors come from a woman between 18 and 75 years old with a cervical HPV16 infection that either progressed to CIN3+ or cleared (not recorded which).

In regard to this clone: The CDR3 end falls 3 residues outside the read, so it is completed with the germline J gene. V and J are TRBV20-1 and TRBJ2-6, with no clear D. Germline V gene lookup returns CDR1 DFQATT and CDR2 SNEGSKA (reference sequence). Trimming stripped 3 bases from V and 2 bases from J, with 5 bases between. The CDR3 is 13 residues long. This CDR3 is CSARAPGANVLTF. The sequenced part of the CDR3 DNA is TGCAGTGCTAGGGCTCCTGGGGCCAACGTC.

CDR3 residues: CASSHTIHYGYTF. The CDR3 bases that were read are TGTGCCAGCAGCCATACAATTCACTATGGC. This chain links TRBV12-3 or TRBV12-4 with TRBJ1-2; D unclear. The read stops 3 residues short of the end of the CDR3; the missing end is completed from the germline J gene. This CDR3 is 13 amino acids long. Trimming removed 6 bases from V and 3 bases from J, with 11 bases in between.

As to this clone: The sequenced fragment ends 3 residues before the CDR3 boundary, so the rest is inferred from the germline J gene. This rearrangement joins TRBV11-2 to TRBJ2-7, with D unresolved. The CDR3 has 13 residues. Between the trimmed V and J ends, which lost 5 bases and 3 bases, there was a span of 11 bases. Germline CDR1 reads SGHAT; CDR2 reads FQNNGV. The part of the CDR3 DNA that was read is TGTGCCAGCAGCACCGGTACTGGCTACGAG. Protein product: CASSTGTGYE. The complete CDR3 sequence is CASSTGTGYEQYF.

On this clone: The CDR3 end lies 3 residues beyond the end of the read and is filled in from the germline J gene. The chain couples TRBV9 to TRBJ2-1; 8 bases align to TRBD1. After removal of 6 bases from V and 9 bases from J, the junction contained 8 bases not matched to a gene. The CDR3 is made up of 13 amino acids. Looked up from germline, CDR1 is SGDLS and CDR2 is YYNGEE. The CDR3: CASTDRGRGEQFF. The covered CDR3 bases are TGTGCCAGCACCGACAGGGGCAGGGGTGAG.

In regard to this clone: The DNA ends 3 residues before the CDR3 does, and the rest of the CDR3 is filled in from the germline J gene. This chain uses TRBV3-1 (or the pseudogene TRBV3-2) with TRBJ2-1; D unresolved. This CDR3 comprises 13 residues. Germline lookup yields CDR1 LGHDT and CDR2 YNNKEL (reference sequence). Deletions cut 2 bases from V and 8 bases from J, with 10 bases between. The sequenced CDR3 bases are TGTGCCAGCAGCCAAAACTACTTCCATGAG. Its protein is CASSQNYFHE. The entire CDR3 protein is CASSQNYFHEQFF.

As concerns this clone: The read terminates 3 residues ahead of where the CDR3 ends, so the germline J gene completes it. V usage is TRBV7-2 and J usage is TRBJ1-6, with a weak D call TRBD1 (5 bases). From germline, CDR1 is SGHTA and CDR2 FQGNSA. This CDR3 spans 14 amino acids. V was cut by 1 base and J by 9 bases, with 10 bases left in between. CDR3 sequence: CASSLVGDSSPLHF. Partial CDR3 DNA: TGTGCCAGCAGCTTAGTAGGGGATAGTTCACCC. Together with reference TRBV7-2 and TRBJ1-6, the CDR3 gives the full variable domain: GAGVSQSPSNKVTEKGKDVELRCDPISGHTALYWYRQSLGQGLEFLIYFQGNSAPDKSGLPSDRFSAERTGGSVSTLTIQRTQQEDSAVYLCASSLVGDSSPLHFGNGTRLTVT.

With respect to this clone: The read is 3 residues too short to cover the CDR3 end, so that end is filled in from the germline J gene. The chain carries TRBV2 and TRBJ1-2, with unresolved D. V lost 2 bases, J lost 4 bases, and 8 bases lay in between. Looked up from germline, CDR1 is SNHLY and CDR2 is FYNNEI. This CDR3 is built from 13 residues. The CDR3 sequence is CASSEHSPYGYTF. The covered CDR3 bases are TGTGCCAGCAGTGAACACAGTCCCTATGGC.

With respect to this clone: The CDR3 goes on 3 residues after the read ends, and that part is filled in from the germline J gene. The chain joins TRBV5-1 to TRBJ2-1, with 8 positions matching TRBD2. The CDR3 extends over 15 amino acids. Germline CDR1 and CDR2: SGHRS and YFSETQ. V lost 3 bases, J lost 2 bases, and 4 bases stayed unmatched. The covered CDR3 bases are TGCGCCAGCAGCTCCAGCGGGAGCCCCTACAATGAG. This codes for CASSSSGSPYNE. In full, the CDR3 reads CASSSSGSPYNEQFF.